The 9 T cell receptor beta chains below all came from one sample that was sequenced in a study of CD8 T cells in Susac syndrome. An input of 0.5 to 1 ug of RNA was subjected to reverse transcription using random hexamers. TCRdb itself ran the immunoSEQ multiplex PCR reads through MiXCR, one entry per CDR3 protein. The table shows about 130,000 distinct CDR3 sequences, with roughly 89% occurring only once. Sequenced sample: CD8+ T cells from PBMCs. The receptors were sampled from a human donor with multiple sclerosis.

The chain employs TRBV24-1 and TRBJ2-7; 7 positions agree with TRBD1. V was clipped by 2 bases and J by 4 bases; unmatched bases: 4. This CDR3 is 14 amino acids long. The V gene's germline CDR1 is KGHDR and CDR2 SFDVKD. The CDR3 sequence is CATSDSRDSYEQYF. The CDR3 DNA reads as TGTGCCACCAGTGATTCCCGGGACAGTTACGAGCAGTACTTC.

This clonotype was observed once. The chain joins TRBV6-2 or TRBV6-3 to TRBJ2-7; possible D gene TRBD2, 5 bases. CDR1 and CDR2 from the germline V gene are MNHEY and SVGEGT. Trimming took 7 bases from V and 6 from J, leaving 16 bases between them. CDR3 length: 13 residues. The CDR3 sequence: CASTDGIRIEQYF. The CDR3 nucleotides are TGTGCCAGCACCGACGGGATTCGGATCGAGCAGTACTTC.

The chain's CDR3 is CATSGGFGNEQFF. As DNA, the CDR3 is TGTGCCACCTCCGGGGGGTTCGGCAATGAGCAGTTCTTC. The genes are TRBV24-1 and TRBJ2-1; 7 nucleotides align to TRBD2. The germline V gene encodes CDR1 KGHDR and CDR2 SFDVKD. The length of the CDR3 is 13 residues. The V segment lost 9 bases and the J segment 6 bases; nucleotides outside the gene matches: 7.

The chain is built from TRBV4-1 and TRBJ2-7; TRBD1 agrees at 8 bases. The CDR3 is 14 residues long. Germline CDR1 and CDR2: MGHRA and YSYEKL. V shed 2 bases, J shed 3 bases, and the junction held 3 bases outside the gene matches. The CDR3 sequence: CASSQHGQGYEQYF. In DNA form, the CDR3 reads TGCGCCAGCAGCCAACACGGACAGGGCTACGAGCAGTACTTC.

The chain links TRBV5-1 to TRBJ1-1; perhaps TRBD1 as D (5 bases). The germline CDR1 and CDR2 sequences are SGHRS and YFSETQ. Trimming took off 3 bases at V and 1 base at J, with 10 bases between the two ends. This CDR3 is 14 amino acids long. CDR3 nucleotide sequence: TGCGCCAGCAGCTACTGGACACAGAACACTGAAGCTTTCTTT. This codes for CASSYWTQNTEAFF.

CDR3 coding DNA: TGTGCCAGCATGTACTGGGACACCTCTAATGAAAAACTGTTTTTT. It codes for CASMYWDTSNEKLFF. The rearrangement links TRBV2 to TRBJ1-4, with a possible D match to TRBD1 (6 bases). CDR1 and CDR2 (germline): SNHLY, FYNNEI. This CDR3 has 15 residues. Trimming cost V 7 bases and J 3 bases, with 15 bases left between them.

This sequence joins TRBV11-1 and TRBJ2-6, with a weak D call TRBD1 (5 bases). Germline values: CDR1 SGHAT, CDR2 FQDESV (reference sequence). The CDR3 loop spans 15 amino acids. Trimming took 1 base from V and 1 from J, leaving 5 bases between them. Here the CDR3 DNA reads TGTGCCAGCAGCTTAGGACAGTCTGGGGCCAACGTCCTGACTTTC. Encoded protein: CASSLGQSGANVLTF.

The rearrangement joins TRBV29-1 to TRBJ2-1; 8 bases line up with TRBD2. The J segment lost 2 bases and the V segment lost 4 bases, leaving 10 bases of the junction unmatched. Germline V CDR1 and CDR2: SQVTM, ANQGSEA. This CDR3 is built from 16 residues. CDR3 nucleotide sequence: TGCAGCGTTGTAGCCCCCGGAGCGGGAGCCTACAATGAGCAGTTCTTC. Protein sequence: CSVVAPGAGAYNEQFF.

The chain employs TRBV29-1 and TRBJ1-2; 10 nucleotides align to TRBD1. CDR3 size: 13 residues. CDR1 and CDR2 from the germline V gene are SQVTM and ANQGSEA. The V segment lost 7 bases and the J segment 4 bases; nucleotides outside the gene matches: 6. CDR3 in amino acids: CSGLTGGIYGYTF. DNA of the CDR3: TGCAGCGGACTGACAGGGGGCATCTATGGCTACACCTTC.